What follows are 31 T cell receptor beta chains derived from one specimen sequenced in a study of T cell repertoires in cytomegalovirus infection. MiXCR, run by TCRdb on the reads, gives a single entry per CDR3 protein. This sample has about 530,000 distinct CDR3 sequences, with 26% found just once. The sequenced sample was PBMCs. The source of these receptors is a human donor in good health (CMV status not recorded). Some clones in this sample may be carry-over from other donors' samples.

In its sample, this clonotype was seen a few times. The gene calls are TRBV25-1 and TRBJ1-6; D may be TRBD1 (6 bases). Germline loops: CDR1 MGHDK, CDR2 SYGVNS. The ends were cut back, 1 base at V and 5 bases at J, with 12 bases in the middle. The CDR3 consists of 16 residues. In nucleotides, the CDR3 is TGTGCCAGCAGTGAATGGGGGGGGCTTGATAATTCACCCCTCCACTTT. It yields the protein CASSEWGGLDNSPLHF. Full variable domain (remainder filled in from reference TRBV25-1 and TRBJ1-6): EADIYQTPRYLVIGTGKKITLECSQTMGHDKMYWYQQDPGMELHLIHYSYGVNSTEKGDLSSESTVSRIRTEHFPLTLESARPSHTSQYLCASSEWGGLDNSPLHFGNGTRLTVT.

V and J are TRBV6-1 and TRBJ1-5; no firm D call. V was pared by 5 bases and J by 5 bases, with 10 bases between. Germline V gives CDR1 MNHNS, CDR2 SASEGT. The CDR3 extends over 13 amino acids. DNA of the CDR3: TGTGCCAGCAGTTATTCGGGTGATCAGCCCCAGCATTTT. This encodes CASSYSGDQPQHF.

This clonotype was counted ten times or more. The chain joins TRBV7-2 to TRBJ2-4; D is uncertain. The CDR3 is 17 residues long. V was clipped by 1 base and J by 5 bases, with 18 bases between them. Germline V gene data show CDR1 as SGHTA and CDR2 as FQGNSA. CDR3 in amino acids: CASSLGWGTGRQNIQYF. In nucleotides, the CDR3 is TGTGCCAGCAGCTTAGGGTGGGGTACGGGCCGGCAAAACATTCAGTACTTC.

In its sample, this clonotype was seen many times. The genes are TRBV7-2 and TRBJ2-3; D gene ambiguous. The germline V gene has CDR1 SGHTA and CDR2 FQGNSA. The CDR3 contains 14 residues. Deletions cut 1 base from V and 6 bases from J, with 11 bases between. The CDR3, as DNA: TGTGCCAGCAGCTTAGTGACCGTCGGGGATACGCAGTATTTT. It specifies CASSLVTVGDTQYF.

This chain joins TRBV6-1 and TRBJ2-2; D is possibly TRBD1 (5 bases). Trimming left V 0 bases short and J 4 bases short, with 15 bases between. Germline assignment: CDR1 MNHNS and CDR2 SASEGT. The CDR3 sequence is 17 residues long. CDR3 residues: CASSEAGGAASTGELFF. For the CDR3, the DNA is TGTGCCAGCAGTGAAGCGGGTGGGGCAGCGAGCACCGGGGAGCTGTTTTTT.

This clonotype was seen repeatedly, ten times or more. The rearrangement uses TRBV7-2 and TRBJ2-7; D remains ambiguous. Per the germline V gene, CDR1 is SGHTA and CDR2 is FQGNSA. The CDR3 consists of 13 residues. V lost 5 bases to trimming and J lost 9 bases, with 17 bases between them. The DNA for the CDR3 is TGTGCCAGCAGCGAAGGACGAGTCCGCGCGCAGTACTTC. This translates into CASSEGRVRAQYF.

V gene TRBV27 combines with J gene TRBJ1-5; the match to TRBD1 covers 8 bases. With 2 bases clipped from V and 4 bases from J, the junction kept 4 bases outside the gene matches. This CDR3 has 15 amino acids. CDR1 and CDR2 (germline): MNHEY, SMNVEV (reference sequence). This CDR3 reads CASSLGQGANQPQHF. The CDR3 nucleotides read TGTGCCAGCAGTTTAGGGCAGGGGGCAAATCAGCCCCAGCATTTT.

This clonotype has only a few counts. CDR3 sequence: CSVGPGSLAGGTDTQYF. The CDR3 coding sequence is TGCAGCGTTGGTCCCGGTAGTCTAGCGGGAGGCACAGATACGCAGTATTTT. The chain couples TRBV29-1 to TRBJ2-3; TRBD2 matches at 10 bases. J was trimmed by 1 base and V by 4 bases; bases with no gene match: 11. The CDR3 has 17 amino acids. Germline lookup yields CDR1 SQVTM and CDR2 ANQGSEA.

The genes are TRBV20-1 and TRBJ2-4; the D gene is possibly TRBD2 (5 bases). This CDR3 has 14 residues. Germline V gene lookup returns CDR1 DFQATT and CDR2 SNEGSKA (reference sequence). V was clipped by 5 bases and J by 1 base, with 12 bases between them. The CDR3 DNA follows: TGCAGTGCTCTAGACTGGGAGGCCAAAAACATTCAGTACTTC. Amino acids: CSALDWEAKNIQYF.

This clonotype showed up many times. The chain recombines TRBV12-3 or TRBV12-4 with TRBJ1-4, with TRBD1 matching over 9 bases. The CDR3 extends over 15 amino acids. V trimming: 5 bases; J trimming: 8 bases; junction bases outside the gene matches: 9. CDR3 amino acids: CASSPLGTGQEKLFF. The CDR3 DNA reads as TGTGCCAGCAGTCCTCTAGGGACAGGGCAGGAAAAACTGTTTTTT.

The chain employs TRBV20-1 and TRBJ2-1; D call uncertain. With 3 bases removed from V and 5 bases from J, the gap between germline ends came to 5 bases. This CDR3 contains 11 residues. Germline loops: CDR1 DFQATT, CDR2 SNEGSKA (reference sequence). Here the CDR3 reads CSARKHNEQFF. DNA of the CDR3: TGCAGTGCTAGGAAGCACAATGAGCAGTTCTTC.

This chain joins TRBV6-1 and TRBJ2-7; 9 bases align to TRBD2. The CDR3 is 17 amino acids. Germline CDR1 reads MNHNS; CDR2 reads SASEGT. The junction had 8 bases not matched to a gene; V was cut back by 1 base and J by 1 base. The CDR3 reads CASSEGGSGSSSYEQYF. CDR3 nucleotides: TGTGCCAGCAGTGAAGGGGGTAGCGGGAGTTCGTCCTACGAGCAGTACTTC.

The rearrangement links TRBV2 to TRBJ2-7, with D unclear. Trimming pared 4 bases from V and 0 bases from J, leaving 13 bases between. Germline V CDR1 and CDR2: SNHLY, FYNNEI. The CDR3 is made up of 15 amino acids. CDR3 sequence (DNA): TGTGCCAGCAGTGGCCCAGCGAGGTCCTCCTACGAGCAGTACTTC. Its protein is CASSGPARSSYEQYF.

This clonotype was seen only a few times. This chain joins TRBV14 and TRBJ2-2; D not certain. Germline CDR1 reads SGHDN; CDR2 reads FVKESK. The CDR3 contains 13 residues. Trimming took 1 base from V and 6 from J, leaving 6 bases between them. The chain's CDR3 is CASSQVVSGELFF. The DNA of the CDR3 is TGTGCCAGCAGCCAAGTGGTTTCCGGGGAGCTGTTTTTT.

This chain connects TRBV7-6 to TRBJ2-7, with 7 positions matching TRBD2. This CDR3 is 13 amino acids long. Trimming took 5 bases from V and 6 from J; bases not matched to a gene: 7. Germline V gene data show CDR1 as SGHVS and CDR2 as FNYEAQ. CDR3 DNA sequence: TGTGCCAGCAGCAAACTGACGGGAGGCGAGCAGTACTTC. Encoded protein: CASSKLTGGEQYF.

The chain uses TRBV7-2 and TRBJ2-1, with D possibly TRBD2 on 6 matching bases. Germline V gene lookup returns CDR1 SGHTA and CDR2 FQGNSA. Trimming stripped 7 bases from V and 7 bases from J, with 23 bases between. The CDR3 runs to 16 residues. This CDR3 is CASKSGGTSMGNEQFF. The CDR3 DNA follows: TGTGCCAGCAAATCAGGAGGGACCTCGATGGGGAATGAGCAGTTCTTC.

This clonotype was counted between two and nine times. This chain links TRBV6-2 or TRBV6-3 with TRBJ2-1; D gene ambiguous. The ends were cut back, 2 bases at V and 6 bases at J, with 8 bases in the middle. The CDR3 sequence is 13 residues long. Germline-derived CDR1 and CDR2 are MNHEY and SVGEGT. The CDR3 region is CASSYGELNEQFF. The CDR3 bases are TGTGCCAGCAGTTACGGGGAACTCAATGAGCAGTTCTTC.

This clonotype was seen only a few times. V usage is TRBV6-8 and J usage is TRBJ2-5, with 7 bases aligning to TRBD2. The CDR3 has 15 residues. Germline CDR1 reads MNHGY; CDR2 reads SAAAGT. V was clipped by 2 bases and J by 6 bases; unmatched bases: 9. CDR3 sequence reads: CASSYGRGTGKTQYF. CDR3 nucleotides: TGTGCCAGCAGTTACGGGAGGGGCACGGGGAAGACCCAGTACTTC.

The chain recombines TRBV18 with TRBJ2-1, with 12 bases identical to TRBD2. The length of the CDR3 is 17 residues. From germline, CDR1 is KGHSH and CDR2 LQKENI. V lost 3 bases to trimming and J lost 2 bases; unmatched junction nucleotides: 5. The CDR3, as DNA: TGTGCCAGCTCACCCTTCCGGACTAGCGGGACCTACAATGAGCAGTTCTTC. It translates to CASSPFRTSGTYNEQFF.

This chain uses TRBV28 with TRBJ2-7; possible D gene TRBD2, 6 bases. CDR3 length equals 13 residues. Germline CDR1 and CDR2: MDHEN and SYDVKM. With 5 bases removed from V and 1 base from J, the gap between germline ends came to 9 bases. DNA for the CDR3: TGTGCCAGCAGTCGGGACTTTTCCTACGAGCAGTACGTC. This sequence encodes CASSRDFSYEQYV.

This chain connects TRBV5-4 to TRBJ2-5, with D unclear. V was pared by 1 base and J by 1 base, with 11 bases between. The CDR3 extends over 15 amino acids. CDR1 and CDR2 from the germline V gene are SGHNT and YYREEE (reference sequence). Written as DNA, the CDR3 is TGTGCCAGCAGCTTGCGGGCAAGCCTCCAAGAGACCCAGTACTTC. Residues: CASSLRASLQETQYF. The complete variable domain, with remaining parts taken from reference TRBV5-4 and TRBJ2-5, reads ETGVTQSPTHLIKTRGQQVTLRCSSQSGHNTVSWYQQALGQGPQFIFQYYREEENGRGNFPPRFSGLQFPNYSSELNVNALELDDSALYLCASSLRASLQETQYFGPGTRLLVL.

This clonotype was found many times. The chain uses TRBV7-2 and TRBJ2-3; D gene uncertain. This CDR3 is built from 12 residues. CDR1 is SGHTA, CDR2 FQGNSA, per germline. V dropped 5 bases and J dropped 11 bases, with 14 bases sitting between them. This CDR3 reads CASSPLTRKQYF. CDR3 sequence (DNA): TGTGCCAGCAGCCCGCTTACGCGCAAGCAGTATTTT.

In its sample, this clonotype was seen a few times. Here the CDR3 reads CASSFTAETQYF. The CDR3 region has the DNA TGTGCCAGCAGTTTTACGGCGGAGACCCAGTACTTC. The chain is built from TRBV12-3 or TRBV12-4 and TRBJ2-5, with unresolved D. The CDR3 contains 12 residues. Deletions cut 3 bases from V and 5 bases from J, with 7 bases between.

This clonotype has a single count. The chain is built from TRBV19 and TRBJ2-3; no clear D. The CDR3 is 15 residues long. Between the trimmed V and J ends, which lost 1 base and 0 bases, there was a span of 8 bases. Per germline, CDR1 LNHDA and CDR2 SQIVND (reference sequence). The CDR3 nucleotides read TGTGCCAGTAGTATAGGGAGAGTGAGCACAGATACGCAGTATTTT. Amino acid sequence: CASSIGRVSTDTQYF.

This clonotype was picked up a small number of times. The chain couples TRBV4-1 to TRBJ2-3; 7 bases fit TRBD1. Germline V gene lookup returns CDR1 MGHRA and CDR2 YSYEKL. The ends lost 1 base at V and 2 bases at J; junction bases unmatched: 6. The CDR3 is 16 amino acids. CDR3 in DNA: TGCGCCAGCAGCCAAGCGACAGGGCAGGTCACAGATACGCAGTATTTT. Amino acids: CASSQATGQVTDTQYF.

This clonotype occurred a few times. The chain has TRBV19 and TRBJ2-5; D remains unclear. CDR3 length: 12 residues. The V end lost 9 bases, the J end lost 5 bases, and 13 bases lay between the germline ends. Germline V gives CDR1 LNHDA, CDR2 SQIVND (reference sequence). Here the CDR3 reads CASSDSGETQYF. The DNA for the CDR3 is TGTGCCAGCTCCGACTCTGGGGAGACCCAGTACTTC.

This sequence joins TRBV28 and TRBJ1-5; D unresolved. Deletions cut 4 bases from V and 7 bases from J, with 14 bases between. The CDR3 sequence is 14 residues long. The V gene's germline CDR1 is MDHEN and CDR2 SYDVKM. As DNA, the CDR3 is TGTGCCAGCAGTTCGTTAGGGTTCCAACAGCCCCAGCATTTT. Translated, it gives CASSSLGFQQPQHF.

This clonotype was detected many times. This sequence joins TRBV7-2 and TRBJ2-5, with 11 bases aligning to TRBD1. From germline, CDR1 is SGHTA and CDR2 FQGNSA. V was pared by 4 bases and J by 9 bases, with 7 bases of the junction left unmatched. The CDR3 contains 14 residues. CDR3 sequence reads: CASSYPGQGGPQYF. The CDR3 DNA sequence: TGTGCCAGCAGCTACCCGGGACAGGGGGGGCCCCAGTACTTC.

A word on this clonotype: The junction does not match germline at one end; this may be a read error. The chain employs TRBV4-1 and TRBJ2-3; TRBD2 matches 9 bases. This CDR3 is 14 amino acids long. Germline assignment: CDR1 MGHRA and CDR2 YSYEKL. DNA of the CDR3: TGCGCCAGCAGCCAGCCTAGCGGGATAGATACGCAGAATTTT. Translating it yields CASSQPSGIDTQNF.

CDR3 bases: TGTGCCAGCAGTCACCCCCTTGCCCCCTACAATGAGCAGTTCTTC. Encoded protein: CASSHPLAPYNEQFF. The chain couples TRBV6-2 or TRBV6-3 to TRBJ2-1; D unclear. The CDR3 runs to 15 residues. In germline, CDR1 is MNHEY, CDR2 SVGEGT. V lost 5 bases, J lost 2 bases, and 13 bases lay in between.

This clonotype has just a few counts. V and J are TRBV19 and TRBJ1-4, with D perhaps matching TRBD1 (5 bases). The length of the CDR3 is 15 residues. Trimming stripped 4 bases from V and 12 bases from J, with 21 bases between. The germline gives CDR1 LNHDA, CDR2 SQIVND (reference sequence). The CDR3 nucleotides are TGTGCCAGTAGTACCCGGCCGGGACCCCCAGCGGAACTGTTTTTT. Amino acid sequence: CASSTRPGPPAELFF.